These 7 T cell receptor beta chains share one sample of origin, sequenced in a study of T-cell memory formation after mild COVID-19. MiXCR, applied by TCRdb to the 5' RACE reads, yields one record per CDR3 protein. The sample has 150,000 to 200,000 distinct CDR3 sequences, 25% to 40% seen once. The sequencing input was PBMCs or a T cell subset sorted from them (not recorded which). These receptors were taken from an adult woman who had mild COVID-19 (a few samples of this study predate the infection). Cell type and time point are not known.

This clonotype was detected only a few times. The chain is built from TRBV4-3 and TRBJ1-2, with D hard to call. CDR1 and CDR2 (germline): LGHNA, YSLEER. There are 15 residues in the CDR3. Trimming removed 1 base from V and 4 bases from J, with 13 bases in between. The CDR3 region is CASSQGERQFYGYTF. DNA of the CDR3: TGCGCCAGCAGCCAAGGGGAGCGGCAGTTCTATGGCTACACCTTC.

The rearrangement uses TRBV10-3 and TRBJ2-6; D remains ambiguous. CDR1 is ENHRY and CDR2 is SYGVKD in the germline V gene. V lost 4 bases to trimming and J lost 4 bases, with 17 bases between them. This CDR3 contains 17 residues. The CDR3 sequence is CAISASLGTHGANVLTF. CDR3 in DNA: TGTGCCATCAGTGCGTCTTTGGGAACCCACGGGGCCAACGTCCTGACTTTC.

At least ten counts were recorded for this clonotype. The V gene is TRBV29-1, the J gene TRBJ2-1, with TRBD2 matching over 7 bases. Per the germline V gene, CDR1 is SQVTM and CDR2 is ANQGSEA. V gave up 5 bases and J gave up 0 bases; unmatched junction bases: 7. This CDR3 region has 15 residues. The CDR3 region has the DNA TGCAGCGTTCTAGCGGAAGTAAGCTCCTACAATGAGCAGTTCTTC. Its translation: CSVLAEVSSYNEQFF.

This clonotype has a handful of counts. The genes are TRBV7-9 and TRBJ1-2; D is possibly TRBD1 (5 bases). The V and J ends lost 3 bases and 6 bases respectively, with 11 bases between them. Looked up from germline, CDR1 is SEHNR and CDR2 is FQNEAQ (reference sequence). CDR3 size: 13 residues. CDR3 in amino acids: CASSFLGTDGYTF. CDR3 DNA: TGTGCCAGCAGCTTCTTAGGGACGGATGGCTACACCTTC.

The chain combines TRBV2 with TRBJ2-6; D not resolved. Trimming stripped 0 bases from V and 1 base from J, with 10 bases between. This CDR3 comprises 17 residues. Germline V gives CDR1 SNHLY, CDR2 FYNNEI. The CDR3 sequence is CASSEAPLYSGANVLTF. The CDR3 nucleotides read TGTGCCAGCAGTGAAGCTCCGCTCTATTCTGGGGCCAACGTCCTGACTTTC.

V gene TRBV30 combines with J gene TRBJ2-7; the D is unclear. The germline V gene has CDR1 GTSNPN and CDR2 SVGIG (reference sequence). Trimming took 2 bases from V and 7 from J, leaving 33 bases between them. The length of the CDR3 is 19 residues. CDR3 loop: CAWSFIGQAPRTLLREQYF. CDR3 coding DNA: TGTGCCTGGAGTTTTATTGGGCAGGCTCCCAGGACGTTGCTTAGAGAGCAGTACTTC.

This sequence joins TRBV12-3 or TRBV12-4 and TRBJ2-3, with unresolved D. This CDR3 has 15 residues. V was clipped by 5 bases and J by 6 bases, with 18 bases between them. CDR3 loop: CASSPPEEAGDTQYF. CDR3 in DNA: TGTGCCAGCAGTCCCCCCGAAGAGGCCGGCGATACGCAGTATTTT.